The clone carrying this TCR beta chain was seen many times. Its antigen is as yet unknown. One entry per CDR3 protein, called by TCRdb with MiXCR from the 5' RACE reads. In the table there are hundreds of thousands of distinct CDR3 sequences, 21% of which are singletons. The entry originates in a study of identical twins. Study conclusions and caveats: With monozygotic twins, out-of-frame TCR alpha sharing exceeded what models estimated. Excess sharing between twins was weaker in beta out-of-frame sequences.

Trimming removed 4 bases at V and 5 bases at J, with 5 bases between. The CDR3 sequence is 11 residues long. The same data also went into a second study, on T cells expressing NK-cell markers. That work contributes: Sequencing of TCR beta repertoires drew on sorted CD3+CD56+NKG2C+, CD3+CD56+NKG2C- and CD3+CD56-NKG2C+ T cells. The study did not resolve the HCMV specificity of expanded NKG2C+ T cell clones.

The rearrangement links TRBV12-3 or TRBV12-4 to TRBJ1-2; D remains unclear. Sequences were obtained from PBMCs. This receptor was taken from a young woman in good health. As DNA, the CDR3 is TGTGCCAGCAGTTGGCTATATGGCTACACCTTC. Translating gives CASSWLYGYTF.